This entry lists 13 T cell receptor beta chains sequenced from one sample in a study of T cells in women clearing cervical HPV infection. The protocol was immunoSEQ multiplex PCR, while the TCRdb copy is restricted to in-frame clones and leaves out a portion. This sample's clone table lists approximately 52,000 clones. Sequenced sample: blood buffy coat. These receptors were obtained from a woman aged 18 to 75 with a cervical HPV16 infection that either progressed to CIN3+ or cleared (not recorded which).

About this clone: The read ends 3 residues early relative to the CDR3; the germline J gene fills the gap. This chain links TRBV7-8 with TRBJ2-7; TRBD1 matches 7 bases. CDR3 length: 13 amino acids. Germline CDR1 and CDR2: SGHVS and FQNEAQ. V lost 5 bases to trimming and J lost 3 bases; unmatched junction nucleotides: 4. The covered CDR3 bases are TGTGCCAGCAGCGTCGCAGGGGGCTACGAG. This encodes CASSVAGGYE. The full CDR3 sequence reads CASSVAGGYEQYF.

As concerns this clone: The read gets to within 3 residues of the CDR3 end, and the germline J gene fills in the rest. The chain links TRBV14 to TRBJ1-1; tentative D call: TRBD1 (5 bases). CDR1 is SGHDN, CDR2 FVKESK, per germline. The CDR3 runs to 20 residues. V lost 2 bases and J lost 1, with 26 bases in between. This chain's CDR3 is CASSQKVNPRVLLKNTEAFF. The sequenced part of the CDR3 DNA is TGTGCCAGCAGCCAAAAGGTAAATCCCAGGGTCCTTCTCAAGAACACTGAA.

CDR3 protein: CSASLADTDTQYF. Incomplete CDR3 DNA: TGCAGTGCTTCGTTAGCGGATACAGATACG. The chain couples TRBV20-1 to TRBJ2-3, with a tentative D call TRBD2 (6 bases). The read is 3 residues too short to cover the CDR3 end, so that end is filled in from the germline J gene. CDR3 size: 13 residues. Germline V gene lookup returns CDR1 DFQATT and CDR2 SNEGSKA (reference sequence). The V and J ends lost 5 bases and 3 bases respectively, with 12 bases between them.

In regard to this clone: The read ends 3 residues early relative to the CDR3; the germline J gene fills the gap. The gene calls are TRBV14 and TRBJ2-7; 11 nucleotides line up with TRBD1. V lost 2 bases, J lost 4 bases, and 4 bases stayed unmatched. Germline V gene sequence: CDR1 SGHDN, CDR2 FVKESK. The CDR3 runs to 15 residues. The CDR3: CASSQLDRGRYEQYF. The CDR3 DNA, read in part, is TGTGCCAGCAGCCAATTGGACAGGGGGCGATACGAG.

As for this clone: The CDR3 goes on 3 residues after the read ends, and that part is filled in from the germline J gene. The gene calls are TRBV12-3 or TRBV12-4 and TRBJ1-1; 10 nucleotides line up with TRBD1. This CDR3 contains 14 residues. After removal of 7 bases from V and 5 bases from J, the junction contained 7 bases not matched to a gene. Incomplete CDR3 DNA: TGTGCCAGCACTCTCCCGGGACAGGGGACTGAA. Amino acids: CASTLPGQGTE. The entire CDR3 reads CASTLPGQGTEAFF.

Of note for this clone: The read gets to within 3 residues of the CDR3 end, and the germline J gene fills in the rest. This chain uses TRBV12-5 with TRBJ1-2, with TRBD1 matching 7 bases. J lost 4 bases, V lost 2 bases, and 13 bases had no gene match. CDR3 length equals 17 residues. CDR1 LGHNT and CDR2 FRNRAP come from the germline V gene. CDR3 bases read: TGTGCTAGTGGTTTGTACCAGACAGGGAACATCCTCTATGGC. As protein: CASGLYQTGNILYG. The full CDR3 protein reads CASGLYQTGNILYGYTF.

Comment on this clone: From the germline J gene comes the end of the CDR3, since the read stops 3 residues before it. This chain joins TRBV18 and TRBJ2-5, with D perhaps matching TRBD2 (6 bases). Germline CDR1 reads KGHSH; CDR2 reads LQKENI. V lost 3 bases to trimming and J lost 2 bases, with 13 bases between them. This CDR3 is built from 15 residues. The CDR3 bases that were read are TGTGCCAGCTCACCGGCGGCGGGGTTACAAGAGACC. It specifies CASSPAAGLQET. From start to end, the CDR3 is CASSPAAGLQETQYF.

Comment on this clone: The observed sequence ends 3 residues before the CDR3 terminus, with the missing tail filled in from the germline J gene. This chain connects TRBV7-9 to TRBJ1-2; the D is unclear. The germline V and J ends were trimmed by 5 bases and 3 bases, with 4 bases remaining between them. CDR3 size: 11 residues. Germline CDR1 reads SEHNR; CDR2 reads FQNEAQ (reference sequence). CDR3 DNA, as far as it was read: TGTGCCAGCAGCCCCGACTATGGC. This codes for CASSPDYG. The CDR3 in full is CASSPDYGYTF.

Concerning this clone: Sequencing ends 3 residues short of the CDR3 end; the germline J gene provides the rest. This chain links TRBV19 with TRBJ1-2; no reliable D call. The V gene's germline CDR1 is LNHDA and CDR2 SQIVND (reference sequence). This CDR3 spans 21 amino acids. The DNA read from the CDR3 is TGTGCCAGTAGTATGGCCCTACGCGAAATCCTTACGGGCAGTCGGGGAGGAGGC. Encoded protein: CASSMALREILTGSRGGG. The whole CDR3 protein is CASSMALREILTGSRGGGYTF.

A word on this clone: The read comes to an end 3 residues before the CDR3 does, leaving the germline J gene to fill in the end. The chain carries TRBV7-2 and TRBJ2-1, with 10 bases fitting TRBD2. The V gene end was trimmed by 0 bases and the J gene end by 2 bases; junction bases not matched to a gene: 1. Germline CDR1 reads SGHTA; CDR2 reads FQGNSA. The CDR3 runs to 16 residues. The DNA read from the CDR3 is TGTGCCAGCAGCTTAGCGGGGACTAGCGCCTACAATGAG. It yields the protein CASSLAGTSAYNE. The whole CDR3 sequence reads CASSLAGTSAYNEQFF.

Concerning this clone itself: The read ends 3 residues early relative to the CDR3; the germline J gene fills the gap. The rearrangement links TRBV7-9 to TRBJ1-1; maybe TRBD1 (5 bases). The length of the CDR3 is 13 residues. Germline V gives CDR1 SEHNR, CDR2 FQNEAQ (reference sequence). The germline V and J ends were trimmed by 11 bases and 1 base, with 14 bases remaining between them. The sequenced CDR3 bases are TGTGCCGGATCCAGGGAGACGAACACTGAA. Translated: CAGSRETNTE. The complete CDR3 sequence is CAGSRETNTEAFF.

CDR3 DNA, as far as it was read: TGCAGCGTTGAGTCCAGGGCGAACACCGGGGAG. Encoded protein: CSVESRANTGE. The full CDR3 protein is CSVESRANTGELFF. This chain joins TRBV29-1 and TRBJ2-2; tentatively, D is TRBD1 (5 bases). The missing CDR3 end, 3 residues past where the read stops, is filled in from the germline J gene. The germline V and J ends were trimmed by 3 bases and 0 bases, with 8 bases remaining between them. Per the germline V gene, CDR1 is SQVTM and CDR2 is ANQGSEA. This CDR3 is 14 amino acids long.

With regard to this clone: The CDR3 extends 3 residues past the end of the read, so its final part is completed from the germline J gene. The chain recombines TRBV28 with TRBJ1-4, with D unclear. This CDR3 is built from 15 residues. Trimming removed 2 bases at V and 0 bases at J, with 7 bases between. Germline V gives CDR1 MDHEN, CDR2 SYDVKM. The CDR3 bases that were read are TGTGCCAGCAGTTTAAGGCGGACAACTAATGAAAAA. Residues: CASSLRRTTNEK. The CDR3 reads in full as CASSLRRTTNEKLFF.